A single sample is the source of the 5 T cell receptor beta chains below, sequenced in a study of T cells after yellow fever vaccination. TCRdb reprocessed the 5' RACE reads with MiXCR, giving one entry per CDR3 protein. The table has 68,000 or so distinct CDR3 sequences, approximately 7% seen once. This sample comprised CD8+ T cells sorted from PBMCs, obtained roughly 47 days after the first yellow fever vaccination. These receptors all stem from a man between 18 and 29 years old who received the YFV17D yellow fever vaccine.

This clonotype was counted ten times or more. The V gene is TRBV7-9, the J gene TRBJ1-1, with TRBD1 identical over 9 bases. V lost 4 bases to trimming and J lost 2 bases; unmatched junction nucleotides: 5. The germline V gene has CDR1 SEHNR and CDR2 FQNEAQ (reference sequence). This CDR3 region has 15 residues. The CDR3 DNA reads TGTGCCAGCAGCTCACTGACAGGGGGTAACACTGAAGCTTTCTTT. Its protein is CASSSLTGGNTEAFF.

This clonotype has ten or more counts. The chain carries TRBV29-1 and TRBJ2-7; a weak D match, TRBD2 (6 bases). Germline CDR1 reads SQVTM; CDR2 reads ANQGSEA. The V end lost 6 bases, the J end lost 3 bases, and 15 bases lay between the germline ends. The CDR3 length is 13 residues. In DNA form, the CDR3 reads TGCAGCGTCCCCCAGGGAGGTGGCTACGAGCAGTACTTC. It yields the protein CSVPQGGGYEQYF.

This clonotype was counted at least ten times. The rearrangement links TRBV4-1 to TRBJ2-3; 7 positions agree with TRBD2. The germline V gene has CDR1 MGHRA and CDR2 YSYEKL. J lost 3 bases, V lost 2 bases, and 5 bases had no gene match. The CDR3 covers 15 residues. CDR3 in amino acids: CASSQTGGPTDTQYF. CDR3 DNA: TGCGCCAGCAGCCAAACGGGGGGACCTACAGATACGCAGTATTTT.

There are many counts of this clonotype. The V and J genes are TRBV12-3 or TRBV12-4 and TRBJ1-6; a weak D match, TRBD1 (5 bases). This CDR3 has 15 amino acids. Trimming removed 6 bases at V and 10 bases at J, with 19 bases between. DNA of the CDR3: TGTGCCAGCAGCAACCTCCGGGACCGAGTATCACCCCTCCACTTT. It yields the protein CASSNLRDRVSPLHF.

This chain links TRBV4-2 with TRBJ2-1; possible D gene TRBD1, 7 bases. CDR3 length: 14 amino acids. Trimming left V 8 bases short and J 5 bases short, with 16 bases between. Germline CDR1 LGHNA, CDR2 YNFKEQ. The CDR3 reads CASGPGGQHNEQFF. CDR3 nucleotide sequence: TGTGCCAGCGGCCCCGGGGGACAGCACAATGAGCAGTTCTTC.